This T cell receptor beta chain was recovered during a study of siplizumab effects on memory and regulatory T cells. The CDR3 extends over 16 amino acids. With 0 bases clipped from V and 7 bases from J, the junction kept 6 bases outside the gene matches. Germline CDR1 reads LGHNA; CDR2 reads YNFKEQ. Profiled with immunoSEQ multiplex PCR; TCRdb holds only in-frame clones, not every one. The sample consists of 100,000 or so clones, approximately 94% of them appearing once. J is TRBJ1-6 and V is TRBV4-2; 7 bases agree with TRBD1. Specimen: CD4+ T cells sorted from blood. The source of this sequence is a human donor in good health. The DNA for the CDR3 is TGTGCCAGCAGCCAAGAAGCGGGACAGATAAATTCACCCCTCCACTTT. It translates to CASSQEAGQINSPLHF.